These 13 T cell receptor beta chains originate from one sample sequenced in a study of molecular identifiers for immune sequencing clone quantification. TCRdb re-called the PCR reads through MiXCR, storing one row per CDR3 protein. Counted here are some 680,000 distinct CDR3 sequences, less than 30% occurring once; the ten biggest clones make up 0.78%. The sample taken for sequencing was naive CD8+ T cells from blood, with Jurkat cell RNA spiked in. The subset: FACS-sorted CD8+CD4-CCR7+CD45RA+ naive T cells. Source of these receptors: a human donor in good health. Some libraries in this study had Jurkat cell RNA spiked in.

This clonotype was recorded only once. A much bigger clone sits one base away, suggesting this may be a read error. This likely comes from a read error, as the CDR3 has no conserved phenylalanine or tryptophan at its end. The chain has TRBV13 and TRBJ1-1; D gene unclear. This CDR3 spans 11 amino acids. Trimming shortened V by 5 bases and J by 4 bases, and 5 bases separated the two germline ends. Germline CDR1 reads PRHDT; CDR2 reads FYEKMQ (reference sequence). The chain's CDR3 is CASSQATEAFL. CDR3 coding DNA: TGTGCCAGCAGCCAGGCCACTGAAGCTTTCCTT.

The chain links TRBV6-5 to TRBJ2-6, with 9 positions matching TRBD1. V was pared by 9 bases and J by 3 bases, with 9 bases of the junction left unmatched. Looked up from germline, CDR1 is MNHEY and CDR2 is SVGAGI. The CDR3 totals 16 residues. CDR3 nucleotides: TGTGCCAGTTCCCGGGACAGGGTCGGTGGGGCCAACGTCCTGACTTTC. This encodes CASSRDRVGGANVLTF.

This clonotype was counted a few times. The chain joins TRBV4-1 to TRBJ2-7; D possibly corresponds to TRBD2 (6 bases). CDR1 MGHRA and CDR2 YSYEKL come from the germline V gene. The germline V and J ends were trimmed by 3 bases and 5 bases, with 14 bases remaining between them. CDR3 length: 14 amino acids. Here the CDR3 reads CASSQGGGAHEQYF. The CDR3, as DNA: TGCGCCAGCAGCCAGGGAGGAGGGGCCCACGAGCAGTACTTC.

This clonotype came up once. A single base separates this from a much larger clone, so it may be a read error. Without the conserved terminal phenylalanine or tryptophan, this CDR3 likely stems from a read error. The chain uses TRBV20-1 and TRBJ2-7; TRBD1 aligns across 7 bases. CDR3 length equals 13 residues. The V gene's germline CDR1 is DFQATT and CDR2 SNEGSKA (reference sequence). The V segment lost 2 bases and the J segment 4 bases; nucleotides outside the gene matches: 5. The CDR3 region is CSARPGQNYEQYY. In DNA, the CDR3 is TGCAGTGCTAGACCGGGACAGAATTACGAGCAGTACTAC.

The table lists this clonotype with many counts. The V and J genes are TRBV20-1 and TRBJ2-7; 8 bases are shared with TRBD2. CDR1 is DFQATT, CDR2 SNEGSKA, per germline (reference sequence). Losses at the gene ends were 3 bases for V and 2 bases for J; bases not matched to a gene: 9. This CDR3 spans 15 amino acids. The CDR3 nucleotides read TGCAGTGCTAGGGGGGAGCGGGAGATTGCCTACGAGCAGTACTTC. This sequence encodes CSARGEREIAYEQYF.

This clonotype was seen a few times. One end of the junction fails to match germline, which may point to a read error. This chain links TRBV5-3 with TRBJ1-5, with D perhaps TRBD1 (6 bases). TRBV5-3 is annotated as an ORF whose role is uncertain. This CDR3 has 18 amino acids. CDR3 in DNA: TGTGCCAGCAGCTTGGGTTGGAGGGGGGGGGATAGCAATCAGCCCCAGCATTTT. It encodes CASSLGWRGGDSNQPQHF.

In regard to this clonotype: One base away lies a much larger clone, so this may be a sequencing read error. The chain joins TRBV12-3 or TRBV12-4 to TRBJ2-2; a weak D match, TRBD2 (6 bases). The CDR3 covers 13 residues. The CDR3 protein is CTSSQKGRWELFF. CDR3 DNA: TGTACCAGCAGTCAGAAGGGGAGGTGGGAGCTGTTTTTT.

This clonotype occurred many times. CDR3 residues: CATSDLGSLETQYF. Written as DNA, the CDR3 is TGTGCCACCAGTGATTTGGGCAGTCTGGAGACCCAGTACTTC. The rearrangement joins TRBV24-1 to TRBJ2-5; D gene uncertain. This CDR3 is built from 14 residues. The germline V and J ends were trimmed by 0 bases and 5 bases, with 9 bases remaining between them. Per the germline V gene, CDR1 is KGHDR and CDR2 is SFDVKD.

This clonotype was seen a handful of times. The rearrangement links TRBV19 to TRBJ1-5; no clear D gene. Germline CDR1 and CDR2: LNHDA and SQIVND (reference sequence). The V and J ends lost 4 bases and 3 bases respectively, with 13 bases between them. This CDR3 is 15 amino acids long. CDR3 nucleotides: TGTGCCAGTAGTACCCACGAGGGCCTCAATCAGCCCCAGCATTTT. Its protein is CASSTHEGLNQPQHF.

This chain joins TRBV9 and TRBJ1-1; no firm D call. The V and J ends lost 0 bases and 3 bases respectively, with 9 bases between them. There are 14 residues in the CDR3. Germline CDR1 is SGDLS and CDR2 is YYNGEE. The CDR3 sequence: CASSVVPEHTEAFF. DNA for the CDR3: TGTGCCAGCAGCGTAGTCCCAGAGCACACTGAAGCTTTCTTT.

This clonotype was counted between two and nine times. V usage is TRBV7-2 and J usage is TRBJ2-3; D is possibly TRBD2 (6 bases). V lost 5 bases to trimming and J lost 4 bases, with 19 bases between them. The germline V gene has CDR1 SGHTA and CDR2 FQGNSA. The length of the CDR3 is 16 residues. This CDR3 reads CASSTRDSNPADTQYF. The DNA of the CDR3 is TGTGCCAGCAGCACCCGGGACTCGAACCCCGCAGATACGCAGTATTTT.

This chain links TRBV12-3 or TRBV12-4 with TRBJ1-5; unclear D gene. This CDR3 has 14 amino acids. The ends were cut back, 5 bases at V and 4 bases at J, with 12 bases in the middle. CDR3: CASSVGPGNQPQHF. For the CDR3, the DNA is TGTGCCAGCAGTGTGGGCCCCGGAAATCAGCCCCAGCATTTT.

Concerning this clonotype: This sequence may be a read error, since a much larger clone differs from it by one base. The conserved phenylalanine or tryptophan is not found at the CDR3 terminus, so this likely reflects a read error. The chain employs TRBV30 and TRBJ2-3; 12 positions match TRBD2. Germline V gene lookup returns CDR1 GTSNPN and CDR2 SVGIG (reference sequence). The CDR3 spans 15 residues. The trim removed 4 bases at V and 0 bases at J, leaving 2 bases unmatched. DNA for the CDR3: TGTGCCTGGACTAGCGGGGGGGTTAGCACAGATACGCAGTATCTT. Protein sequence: CAWTSGGVSTDTQYL.